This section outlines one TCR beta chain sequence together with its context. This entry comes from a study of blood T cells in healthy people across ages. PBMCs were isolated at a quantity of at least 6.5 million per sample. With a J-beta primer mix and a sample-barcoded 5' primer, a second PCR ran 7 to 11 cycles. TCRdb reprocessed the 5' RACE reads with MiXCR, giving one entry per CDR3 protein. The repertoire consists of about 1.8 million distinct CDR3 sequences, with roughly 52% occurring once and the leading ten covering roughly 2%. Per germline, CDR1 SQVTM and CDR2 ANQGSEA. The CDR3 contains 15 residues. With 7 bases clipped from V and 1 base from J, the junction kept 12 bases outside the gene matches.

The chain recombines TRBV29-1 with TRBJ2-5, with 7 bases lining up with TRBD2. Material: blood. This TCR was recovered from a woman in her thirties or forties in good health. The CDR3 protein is CSGLKRGEPQETQYF. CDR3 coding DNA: TGCAGCGGACTAAAGCGGGGCGAACCCCAAGAGACCCAGTACTTC.